This TCR beta chain was profiled in a study of cytomegalovirus exposure and HLA in healthy donors. The PCR ran on 60 Vbeta and 13 Jbeta primers. TCRdb's copy holds only in-frame clones and misses some; the assay was immunoSEQ multiplex PCR. The sample comprises approximately 59,000 clones, 62% of which are singletons, and around 2.8% rests with the top ten. CDR3 length: 13 residues. V was clipped by 5 bases and J by 11 bases; unmatched bases: 7. Per germline, CDR1 MGHDK and CDR2 SYGVNS. The origin of this receptor is a man aged 30 to 45 in good health and CMV-seronegative. The chain uses TRBV25-1 and TRBJ2-3, with 10 bases lining up with TRBD2. The sequenced sample consisted of PBMCs. The CDR3 here is CASSNLPSGGQYF. The CDR3 coding sequence is TGTGCCAGCAGTAACTTGCCTAGCGGGGGGCAGTATTTT.